This TCR beta chain was sequenced for a study of blood T cell repertoires in COVID-19. This clone has a single count. V lost 1 base to trimming and J lost 5 bases; unmatched junction nucleotides: 17. This CDR3 has 19 amino acids. Germline CDR1 reads SGHVS; CDR2 reads FQNEAQ. The table came from immunoSEQ multiplex PCR; TCRdb's copy has only in-frame clones and leaves some out. This repertoire shows about 54,000 clones, 90% found once; its top ten account for 6.5% to 9%. Sequencing was carried out using peripheral blood. The chain employs TRBV7-8 and TRBJ2-7; 10 bases are shared with TRBD2. The source of this sequence is a woman aged 40 to 49 with active COVID-19. CDR3 in DNA: TGTGCCAGCAGCTTAGGCTCCTGGCAAAGCGGGGGGGCTCCAAACGAGCAGTACTTC. Its translation: CASSLGSWQSGGAPNEQYF.